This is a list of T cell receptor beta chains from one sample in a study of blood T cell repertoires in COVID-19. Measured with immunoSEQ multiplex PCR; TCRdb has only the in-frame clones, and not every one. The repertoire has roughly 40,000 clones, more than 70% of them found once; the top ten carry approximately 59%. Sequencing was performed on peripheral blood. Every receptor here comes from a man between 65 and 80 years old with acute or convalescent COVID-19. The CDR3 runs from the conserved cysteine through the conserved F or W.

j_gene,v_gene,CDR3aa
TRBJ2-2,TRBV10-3,CAIRRQPNTGELFF
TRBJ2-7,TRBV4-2,CASSQELGGSYEQYF
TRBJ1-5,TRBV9,CASSFREDQPQHF
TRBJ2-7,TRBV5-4,CASSFFGSYEQYF
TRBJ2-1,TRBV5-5,CASSRSWRPGGGEQFF
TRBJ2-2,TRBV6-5,CASSYLLAGEGELFF
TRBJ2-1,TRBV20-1,CSASASGGYNEQFF
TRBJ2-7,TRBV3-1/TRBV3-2,CASSNRQRSSYEQYF
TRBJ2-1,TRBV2,CASTRSGWEQFF
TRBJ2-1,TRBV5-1,CASSLVQGNEQFF
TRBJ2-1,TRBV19,CASSGRLADNEQFF
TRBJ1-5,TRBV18,CASSPPAGSNSNQPQHF
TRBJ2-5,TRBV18,CASSTSLEETQYF
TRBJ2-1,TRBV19,CASSRSIRSYNEQFF
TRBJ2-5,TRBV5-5,CASSLEAQETQYF
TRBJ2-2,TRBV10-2,CASIPSGSGTGELFF
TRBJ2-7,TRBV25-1,CASSEYKGANEQYF
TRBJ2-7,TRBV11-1,CASSIDEVYEQYF
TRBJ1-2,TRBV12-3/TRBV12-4,CASSLRQGYGYTF
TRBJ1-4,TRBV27,CASAPIGANEKLFF
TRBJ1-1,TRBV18,CASSPSSGDTEAFF
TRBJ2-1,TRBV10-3,CAISSGTSGGSSEQFF
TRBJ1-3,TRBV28,CASSAGGAYSGNTIYF
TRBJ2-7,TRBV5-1,CASSWDTTRYEQYF
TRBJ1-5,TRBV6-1,CASSETQGGQPQHF
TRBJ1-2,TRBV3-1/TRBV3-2,CASSPRGPNYGYTF
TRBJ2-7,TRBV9,CASSYQERGATYEQYF
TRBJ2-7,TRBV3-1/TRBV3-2,CASSQILAGRSFSYEQYF
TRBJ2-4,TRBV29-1,CSVGQGLAENIQYF
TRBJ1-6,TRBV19,CASSPSGQGNSPLHF
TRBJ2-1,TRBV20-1,CSAGEEGAAFF
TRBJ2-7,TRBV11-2,CASTLRLSSYEQYF
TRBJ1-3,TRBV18,CASSPPTGAGNTIYF
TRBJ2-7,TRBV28,CASSSGGTSYEQYF
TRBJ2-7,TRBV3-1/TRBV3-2,CASSHGTGAYEQYF
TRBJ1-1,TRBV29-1,CNTGGPEAFF
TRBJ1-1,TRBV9,CASSVAGALNTEAFF
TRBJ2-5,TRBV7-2,CASSFAGQGYETQYF
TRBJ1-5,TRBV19,CASPRPQPQHF
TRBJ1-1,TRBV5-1,CASSLNPRVDTEAFF
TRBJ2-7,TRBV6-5,CASSEGGGVFYEQYF
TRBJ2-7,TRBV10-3,CAISDNRANEQYF
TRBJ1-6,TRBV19,CASGRGEYSPLHF
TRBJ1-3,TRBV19,CASSLRDSGNTIYF
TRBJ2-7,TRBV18,CASSPRLPIRGNEQYF
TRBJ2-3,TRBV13,CASSVGRGLNTDTQYF
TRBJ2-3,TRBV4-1,CASSQDSLGARSTDTQYF
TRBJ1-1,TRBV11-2,CASSLTGGMNTEAFF
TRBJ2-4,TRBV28,CATQSVKLAKNIQYF
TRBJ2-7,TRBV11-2,CASSASGQYF
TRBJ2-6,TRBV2,CASSRAGVRSGANVLTF
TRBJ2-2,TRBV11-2,CASSPYRDYHTGELFF
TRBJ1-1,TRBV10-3,CAISDGNTEAFF